One and the same sample provided the 5 T cell receptor beta chains below, sequenced in a study of CD4 T cells in relation to SARS-CoV-2 and coronaviruses (dated by TCRdb to the early 2020s). Library preparation used the immunoSEQ multiplex PCR assay. Not all clones reach the TCRdb copy of this immuneACCESS table, which keeps in-frame sequences only. Checked studies attribute under half of the gap to unresolved V genes and leave the rest unexplained. Counted in this sample were some 19,000 clones; 70% to 80% of them appeared once. The top ten constitute approximately 28% of the sample. These receptors have no identified antigens. CD4+ T cells from unexposed donors were collected before the COVID-19 pandemic (2011-2018). The EasySep CD4+ T cell isolation kit was used to isolate CD4+ T cells once the cultures had run for roughly eleven days. The specimen was CD4+ T cells from PBMCs, cultured in vitro. The receptors come from a human donor in good health.

In nucleotides, the CDR3 is TGTGCCACCAGTCTCACAGCCAACTATGGCTACACCTTC. Translating gives CATSLTANYGYTF. This chain joins TRBV24-1 and TRBJ1-2; D ambiguous. The germline V gene encodes CDR1 KGHDR and CDR2 SFDVKD. There are 13 residues in the CDR3. V was cut by 6 bases and J by 2 bases, with 9 bases left in between.

This clone was picked up one time. This chain uses TRBV6-5 with TRBJ1-5; unclear D gene. CDR3 length: 14 amino acids. Trimming took off 6 bases at V and 7 bases at J, with 16 bases between the two ends. Germline V CDR1 and CDR2: MNHEY, SVGAGI. DNA of the CDR3: TGTGCCAGCAGGCTTACCGCTGCGGGGCAGCCCCAGCATTTT. Translating gives CASRLTAAGQPQHF.

The rearrangement joins TRBV7-9 to TRBJ2-1; TRBD2 agrees at 7 bases. Per germline, CDR1 SEHNR and CDR2 FQNEAQ (reference sequence). Unmatched junction bases numbered 13, after V lost 7 bases and J lost 4 bases. This CDR3 has 16 amino acids. This CDR3 reads CASIQQGSGPYNEQFF. CDR3 DNA: TGTGCCAGCATCCAGCAGGGTAGCGGGCCTTACAATGAGCAGTTCTTC.

The V call is TRBV30, the J call TRBJ2-7; D possibly corresponds to TRBD1 (6 bases). Germline loops: CDR1 GTSNPN, CDR2 SVGIG (reference sequence). This CDR3 region has 15 residues. Trimming pared 0 bases from V and 2 bases from J, leaving 14 bases between. In DNA, the CDR3 is TGTGCCTGGAGTGTAACGTCTGCAGGGGCCTACGAGCAGTACTTC. This codes for CAWSVTSAGAYEQYF.

V usage is TRBV18 and J usage is TRBJ2-3; the match to TRBD2 covers 10 bases. The CDR3 extends over 16 amino acids. V lost 6 bases to trimming and J lost 0 bases; unmatched junction nucleotides: 6. The germline V gene has CDR1 KGHSH and CDR2 LQKENI. The CDR3 loop reads CASSPGTSASTDTQYF. As DNA, the CDR3 is TGTGCCAGCTCCCCTGGGACTAGCGCAAGCACAGATACGCAGTATTTT.